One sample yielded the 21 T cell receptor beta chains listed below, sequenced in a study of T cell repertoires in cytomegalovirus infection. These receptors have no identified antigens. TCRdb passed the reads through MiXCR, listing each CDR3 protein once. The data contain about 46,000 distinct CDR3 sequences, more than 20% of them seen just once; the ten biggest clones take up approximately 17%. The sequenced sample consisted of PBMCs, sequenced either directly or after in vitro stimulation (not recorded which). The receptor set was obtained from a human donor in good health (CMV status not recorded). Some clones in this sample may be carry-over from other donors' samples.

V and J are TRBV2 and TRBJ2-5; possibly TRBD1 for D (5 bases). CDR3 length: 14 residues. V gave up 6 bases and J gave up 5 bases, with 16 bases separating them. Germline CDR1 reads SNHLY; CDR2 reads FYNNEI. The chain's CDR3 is CASRIQVAGETQYF. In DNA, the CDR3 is TGTGCCAGCAGGATACAGGTAGCAGGGGAGACCCAGTACTTC.

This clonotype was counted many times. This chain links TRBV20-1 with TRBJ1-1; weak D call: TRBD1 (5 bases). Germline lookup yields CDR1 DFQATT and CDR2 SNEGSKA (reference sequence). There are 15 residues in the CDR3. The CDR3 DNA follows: TGCAGACCCAGTTTGTGGGGGAGTGATAGGGCTGAAGCTTTCTTT. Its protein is CRPSLWGSDRAEAFF.

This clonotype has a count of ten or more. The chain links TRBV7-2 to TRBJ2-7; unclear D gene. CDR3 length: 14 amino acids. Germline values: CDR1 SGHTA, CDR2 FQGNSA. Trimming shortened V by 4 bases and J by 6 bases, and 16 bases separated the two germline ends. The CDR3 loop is CASSSLPFPGEQYF. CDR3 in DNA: TGTGCCAGCAGCTCTCTACCCTTCCCGGGCGAGCAGTACTTC.

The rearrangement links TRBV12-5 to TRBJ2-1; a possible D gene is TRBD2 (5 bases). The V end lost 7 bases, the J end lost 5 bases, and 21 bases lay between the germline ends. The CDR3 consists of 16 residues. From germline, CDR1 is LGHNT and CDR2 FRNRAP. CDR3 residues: CASDHPGPSLNNEQFF. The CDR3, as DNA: TGTGCTAGTGACCATCCCGGGCCTAGCCTGAACAATGAGCAGTTCTTC.

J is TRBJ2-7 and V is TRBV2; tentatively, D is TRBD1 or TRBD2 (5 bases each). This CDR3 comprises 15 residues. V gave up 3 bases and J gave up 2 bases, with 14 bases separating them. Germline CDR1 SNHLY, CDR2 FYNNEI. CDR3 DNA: TGTGCCAGCAGTGAGGGGCCGGGATCGACCTACGAGCAGTACTTC. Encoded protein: CASSEGPGSTYEQYF.

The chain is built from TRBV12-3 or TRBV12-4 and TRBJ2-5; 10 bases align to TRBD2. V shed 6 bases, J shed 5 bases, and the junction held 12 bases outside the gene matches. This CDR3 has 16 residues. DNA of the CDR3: TGTGCCAGCAGGCCAAGAGCGGGGGGGCCTTGGGAGACCCAGTACTTC. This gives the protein CASRPRAGGPWETQYF.

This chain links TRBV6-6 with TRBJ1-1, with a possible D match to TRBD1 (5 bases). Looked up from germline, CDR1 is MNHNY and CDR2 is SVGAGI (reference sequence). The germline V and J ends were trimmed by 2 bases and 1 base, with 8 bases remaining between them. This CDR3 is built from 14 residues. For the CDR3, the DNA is TGTGCCAGCAGTTACGTTGGGACGAACACTGAAGCTTTCTTT. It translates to CASSYVGTNTEAFF.

DNA of the CDR3: TGTGCCAGCAGTGACAGGTTAGCTAACTATGGCTACACCTTC. This sequence encodes CASSDRLANYGYTF. The chain joins TRBV2 to TRBJ1-2, with D hard to call. This CDR3 comprises 14 residues. Looked up from germline, CDR1 is SNHLY and CDR2 is FYNNEI. The V gene lost 3 bases and the J gene lost 0 bases, with 8 bases spanning the gap.

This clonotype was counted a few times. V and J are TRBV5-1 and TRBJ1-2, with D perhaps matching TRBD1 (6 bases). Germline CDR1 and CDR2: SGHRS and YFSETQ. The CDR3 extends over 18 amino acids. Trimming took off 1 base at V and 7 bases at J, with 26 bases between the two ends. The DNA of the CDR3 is TGCGCCAGCAGCTTGTTCCCTCAATCTTTACAGGGATATGGTGGCTACACCTTC. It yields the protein CASSLFPQSLQGYGGYTF. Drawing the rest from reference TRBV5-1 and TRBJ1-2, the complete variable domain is KAGVTQTPRYLIKTRGQQVTLSCSPISGHRSVSWYQQTPGQGLQFLFEYFSETQRNKGNFPGRFSGRQFSNSRSEMNVSTLELGDSALYLCASSLFPQSLQGYGGYTFGSGTRLTVV.

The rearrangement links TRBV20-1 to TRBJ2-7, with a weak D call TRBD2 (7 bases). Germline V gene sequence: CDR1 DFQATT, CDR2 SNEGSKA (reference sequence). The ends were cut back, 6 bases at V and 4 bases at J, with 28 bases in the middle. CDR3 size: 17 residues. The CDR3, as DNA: TGCAGTGCCAACTCCCGCGGGTGGGGGGGCACAACTTACGAGCAGTACTTC. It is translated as CSANSRGWGGTTYEQYF.

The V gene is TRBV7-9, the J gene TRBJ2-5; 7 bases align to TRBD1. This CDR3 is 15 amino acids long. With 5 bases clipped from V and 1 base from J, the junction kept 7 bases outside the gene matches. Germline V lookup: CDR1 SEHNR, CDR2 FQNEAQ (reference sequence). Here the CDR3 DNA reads TGTGCCAGCAGCCCCCGGGACAGAGGCCAAGAGACCCAGTACTTC. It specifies CASSPRDRGQETQYF. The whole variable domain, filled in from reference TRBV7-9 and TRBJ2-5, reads DTGVSQNPRHKITKRGQNVTFRCDPISEHNRLYWYRQTLGQGPEFLTYFQNEAQLEKSRLLSDRFSAERPKGSFSTLEIQRTEQGDSAMYLCASSPRDRGQETQYFGPGTRLLVL.

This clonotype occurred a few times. CDR3 residues: CASNRRSGGDYNEQFF. Written as DNA, the CDR3 is TGTGCCAGCAATCGGAGGTCTGGGGGGGATTACAATGAGCAGTTCTTC. This chain joins TRBV5-4 and TRBJ2-1; 7 nucleotides match TRBD2. The CDR3 runs 16 residues. J lost 4 bases, V lost 6 bases, and 13 bases had no gene match. Per germline, CDR1 SGHNT and CDR2 YYREEE (reference sequence).

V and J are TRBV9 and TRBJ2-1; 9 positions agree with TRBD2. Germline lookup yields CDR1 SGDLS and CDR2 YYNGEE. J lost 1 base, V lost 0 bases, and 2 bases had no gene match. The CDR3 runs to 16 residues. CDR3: CASSVVAGGSYNEQFF. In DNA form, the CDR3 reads TGTGCCAGCAGCGTAGTGGCGGGAGGGTCCTACAATGAGCAGTTCTTC. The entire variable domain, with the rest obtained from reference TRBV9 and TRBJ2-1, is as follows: DSGVTQTPKHLITATGQRVTLRCSPRSGDLSVYWYQQSLDQGLQFLIQYYNGEERAKGNILERFSAQQFPDLHSELNLSSLELGDSALYFCASSVVAGGSYNEQFFGPGTRLTVL.

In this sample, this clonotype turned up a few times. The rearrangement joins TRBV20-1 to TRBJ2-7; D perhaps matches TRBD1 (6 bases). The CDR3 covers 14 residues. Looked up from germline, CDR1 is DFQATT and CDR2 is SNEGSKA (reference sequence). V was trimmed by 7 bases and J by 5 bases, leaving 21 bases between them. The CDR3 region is CSVPQGNDRDEQYF. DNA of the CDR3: TGCAGTGTACCCCAGGGGAACGACCGGGACGAGCAGTACTTC.

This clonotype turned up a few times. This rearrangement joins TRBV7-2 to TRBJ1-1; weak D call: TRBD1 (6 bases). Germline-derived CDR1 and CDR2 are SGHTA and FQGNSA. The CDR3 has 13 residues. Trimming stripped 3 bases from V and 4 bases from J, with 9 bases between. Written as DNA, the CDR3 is TGTGCCAGCAGCTTCAACAGGGTCACTGAAGCTTTCTTT. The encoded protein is CASSFNRVTEAFF.

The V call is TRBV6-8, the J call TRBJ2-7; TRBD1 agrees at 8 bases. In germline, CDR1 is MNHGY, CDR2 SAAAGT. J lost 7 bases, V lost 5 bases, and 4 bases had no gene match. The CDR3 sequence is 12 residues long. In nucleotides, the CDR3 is TGTGCCAGCAGTACAGGGGGGAGTGAGCAGTACTTC. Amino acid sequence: CASSTGGSEQYF.

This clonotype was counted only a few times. The DNA of the CDR3 is TGTGCCAGCAGCTACAATCCAGATACGCAGTATTTT. Translating gives CASSYNPDTQYF. J is TRBJ2-3 and V is TRBV7-6; D unclear. This CDR3 is 12 amino acids long. CDR1 is SGHVS, CDR2 FNYEAQ, per germline. Trimming took off 4 bases at V and 4 bases at J, with 6 bases between the two ends.

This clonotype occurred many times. This CDR3 is CASSLDRTGLGNQPQHF. In DNA, the CDR3 is TGTGCCAGCAGTTTAGATCGTACAGGGCTTGGCAATCAGCCCCAGCATTTT. This chain connects TRBV28 to TRBJ1-5; perhaps TRBD1 as D (6 bases). This CDR3 comprises 17 residues. V lost 2 bases and J lost 2, with 16 bases in between. Germline lookup yields CDR1 MDHEN and CDR2 SYDVKM.

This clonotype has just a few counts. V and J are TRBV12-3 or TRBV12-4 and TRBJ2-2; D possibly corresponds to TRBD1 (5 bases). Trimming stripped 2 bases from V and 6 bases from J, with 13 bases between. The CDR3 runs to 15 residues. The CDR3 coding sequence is TGTGCCAGCAGTTTAAGGCCAGGGATGGCCGGGGAGCTGTTTTTT. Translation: CASSLRPGMAGELFF.

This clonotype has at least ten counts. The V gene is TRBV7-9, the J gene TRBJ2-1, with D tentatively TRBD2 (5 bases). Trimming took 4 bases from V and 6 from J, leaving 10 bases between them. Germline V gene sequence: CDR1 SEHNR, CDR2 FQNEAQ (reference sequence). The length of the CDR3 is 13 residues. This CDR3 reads CASSSIRGNEQFF. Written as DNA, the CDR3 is TGTGCCAGCAGCTCGATTCGGGGCAATGAGCAGTTCTTC.

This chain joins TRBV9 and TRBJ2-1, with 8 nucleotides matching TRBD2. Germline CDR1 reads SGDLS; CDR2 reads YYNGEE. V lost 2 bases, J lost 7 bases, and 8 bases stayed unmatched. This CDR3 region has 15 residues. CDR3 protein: CASSVVSGRGNEQFF. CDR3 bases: TGTGCCAGCAGCGTGGTGAGCGGGAGAGGAAATGAGCAGTTCTTC.